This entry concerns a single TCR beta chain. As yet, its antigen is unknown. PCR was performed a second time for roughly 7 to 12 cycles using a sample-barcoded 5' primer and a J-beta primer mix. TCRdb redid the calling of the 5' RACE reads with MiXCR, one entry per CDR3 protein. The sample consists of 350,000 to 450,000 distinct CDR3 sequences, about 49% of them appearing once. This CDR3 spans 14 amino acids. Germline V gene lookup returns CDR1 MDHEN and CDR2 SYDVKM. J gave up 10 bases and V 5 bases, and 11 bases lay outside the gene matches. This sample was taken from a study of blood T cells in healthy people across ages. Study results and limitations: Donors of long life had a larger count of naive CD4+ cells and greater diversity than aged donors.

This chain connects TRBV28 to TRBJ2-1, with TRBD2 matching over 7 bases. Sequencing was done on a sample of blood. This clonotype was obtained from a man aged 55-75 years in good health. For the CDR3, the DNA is TGTGCCAGCAGTCTAGCGGCGAAGTCAAGGGAGCAGTTCTTC. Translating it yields CASSLAAKSREQFF.